The 27 T cell receptor beta chains below all came from one sample that was sequenced in a study of OX40 agonist ivuxolimab in advanced cancers. Assay: immunoSEQ multiplex PCR; the TCRdb copy retains only in-frame clones and omits some. The sample lists about 84,000 clones; more than 70% were seen once. The sequenced sample was CD4+ or CD8+ T cells sorted from blood, obtained in a trial of the OX40 agonist ivuxolimab. These receptor sequences come from an adult with an advanced solid tumor such as melanoma, head and neck, liver or kidney cancer.

The rearrangement uses TRBV5-1 and TRBJ2-1, with D perhaps TRBD1 (6 bases). V was clipped by 4 bases and J by 0 bases, with 17 bases between them. The CDR3 extends over 17 amino acids. Germline V lookup: CDR1 SGHRS, CDR2 YFSETQ. CDR3 region: CASSPLLGTPSYNEQFF. DNA for the CDR3: TGCGCCAGCAGCCCCCTCCTCGGGACACCCTCCTACAATGAGCAGTTCTTC.

This chain links TRBV7-2 with TRBJ1-2; no clear D gene. Trimming left V 1 base short and J 8 bases short, with 11 bases between. Germline V lookup: CDR1 SGHTA, CDR2 FQGNSA. This CDR3 contains 13 residues. The CDR3 loop reads CASSLEGLGGYTF. The DNA for the CDR3 is TGTGCCAGCAGCTTAGAAGGGTTGGGGGGCTACACCTTC.

J is TRBJ2-7 and V is TRBV6-1; 7 positions match TRBD1. Germline V gene lookup returns CDR1 MNHNS and CDR2 SASEGT. The V segment lost 6 bases and the J segment 2 bases; nucleotides outside the gene matches: 4. This CDR3 comprises 13 residues. The CDR3: CASSRDRPYEQYV. The CDR3 DNA follows: TGTGCCAGCAGCCGGGACAGACCCTACGAGCAGTACGTC.

The gene calls are TRBV7-2 and TRBJ2-7; 13 bases line up with TRBD2. This CDR3 contains 17 residues. Germline CDR1 and CDR2: SGHTA and FQGNSA. J gave up 1 base and V 3 bases, and 6 bases lay outside the gene matches. CDR3 coding DNA: TGTGCCAGCAGCTTCGGAACTAGCGGGAGGGGATCCTACGAGCAGTACTTC. Its protein is CASSFGTSGRGSYEQYF.

The V and J genes are TRBV28 and TRBJ1-2, with a tentative D call TRBD1 (5 bases). The CDR3 spans 13 residues. In germline, CDR1 is MDHEN, CDR2 SYDVKM. V was shortened by 5 bases and J by 1 base, with 8 bases between the two germline ends. CDR3 protein: CASSPGGNYGYTF. CDR3 bases: TGTGCCAGCAGTCCCGGGGGTAACTATGGCTACACCTTC.

The V call is TRBV18, the J call TRBJ2-3; TRBD2 matches at 7 bases. From germline, CDR1 is KGHSH and CDR2 LQKENI. This CDR3 has 15 residues. The V segment lost 6 bases and the J segment 6 bases; nucleotides outside the gene matches: 12. CDR3 nucleotides: TGTGCCAGCTCCCCAGGAACGGGGGGATCGGATACGCAGTATTTT. Protein sequence: CASSPGTGGSDTQYF.

The chain carries TRBV28 and TRBJ2-7, with TRBD2 matching 7 bases. CDR3 length: 17 residues. The germline gives CDR1 MDHEN, CDR2 SYDVKM. J was trimmed by 2 bases and V by 4 bases; bases with no gene match: 14. As DNA, the CDR3 is TGTGCCAGCAGTTCGGACCCCGGCGGGGGTCGGACCTACGAGCAGTACGTC. This translates into CASSSDPGGGRTYEQYV.

This sequence joins TRBV6-5 and TRBJ1-2, with D maybe TRBD1 (6 bases). Looked up from germline, CDR1 is MNHEY and CDR2 is SVGAGI. Trimming left V 7 bases short and J 1 base short, with 16 bases between. This CDR3 contains 15 residues. The CDR3 loop reads CASTHDRSYNYGYTF. The CDR3 DNA sequence: TGTGCCAGCACACACGACAGGTCCTATAACTATGGCTACACCTTC.

The chain couples TRBV29-1 to TRBJ2-1, with TRBD2 matching 8 bases. From germline, CDR1 is SQVTM and CDR2 ANQGSEA. V lost 4 bases to trimming and J lost 4 bases; unmatched junction nucleotides: 6. CDR3 size: 14 residues. CDR3 sequence (DNA): TGCAGCGTTGTGCGGACTAGCACATACAATGAGCAGTTCTTC. This codes for CSVVRTSTYNEQFF.

This clone was observed a single time. The rearrangement links TRBV7-8 to TRBJ2-7; 8 bases match TRBD2. CDR1 and CDR2 (germline): SGHVS, FQNEAQ. Germline trimming cut 4 bases from V and 4 bases from J; bases unmatched to any gene: 9. The CDR3 extends over 15 amino acids. The chain's CDR3 is CASSSRLATTYEQYF. The CDR3 DNA reads as TGTGCCAGCAGCTCTCGACTAGCGACCACTTACGAGCAGTACTTC.

The chain links TRBV9 to TRBJ2-5; D tentatively reads TRBD1 or TRBD2 (6 bases each). Germline V CDR1 and CDR2: SGDLS, YYNGEE. V was trimmed by 2 bases and J by 3 bases, leaving 14 bases between them. This CDR3 region has 15 residues. CDR3 coding DNA: TGTGCCAGCAGCGTTATGGGGGGCAGGGAAGAGACCCAGTACTTC. It codes for CASSVMGGREETQYF. The whole variable domain, filled in from reference TRBV9 and TRBJ2-5, reads DSGVTQTPKHLITATGQRVTLRCSPRSGDLSVYWYQQSLDQGLQFLIQYYNGEERAKGNILERFSAQQFPDLHSELNLSSLELGDSALYFCASSVMGGREETQYFGPGTRLLVL.

This chain links TRBV5-4 with TRBJ2-5; TRBD2 might be the D (5 bases). Germline CDR1 SGHNT, CDR2 YYREEE (reference sequence). V lost 1 base, J lost 4 bases, and 5 bases lay in between. The CDR3 has 12 residues. CDR3 protein: CASSLSGETQYF. The CDR3 coding sequence is TGTGCCAGCAGCTTGAGCGGAGAGACCCAGTACTTC.

The V and J genes are TRBV5-4 and TRBJ2-3; D gene unclear. The CDR3 is made up of 11 amino acids. Between the trimmed V and J ends, which lost 4 bases and 5 bases, there was a span of 5 bases. Germline CDR1 SGHNT, CDR2 YYREEE (reference sequence). CDR3: CASSPGDTQYF. CDR3 coding DNA: TGTGCCAGCAGCCCGGGAGATACGCAGTATTTT. Drawing the rest from reference TRBV5-4 and TRBJ2-3, the complete variable domain is ETGVTQSPTHLIKTRGQQVTLRCSSQSGHNTVSWYQQALGQGPQFIFQYYREEENGRGNFPPRFSGLQFPNYSSELNVNALELDDSALYLCASSPGDTQYFGPGTRLTVL.

This chain links TRBV5-4 with TRBJ2-1; 13 bases are a match to TRBD2. There are 17 residues in the CDR3. V trimming: 4 bases; J trimming: 8 bases; junction bases outside the gene matches: 12. CDR1 SGHNT and CDR2 YYREEE come from the germline V gene (reference sequence). This CDR3 reads CASSTGTSGAGGDEQFF. The CDR3 nucleotides are TGTGCCAGCAGCACGGGGACTAGCGGGGCTGGCGGTGATGAGCAGTTCTTC.

This clone was observed a single time. The rearrangement joins TRBV30 to TRBJ1-6, with D possibly TRBD1 on 6 matching bases. Germline V gene lookup returns CDR1 GTSNPN and CDR2 SVGIG (reference sequence). V lost 3 bases to trimming and J lost 9 bases, with 18 bases between them. The CDR3 runs 15 residues. The CDR3 region is CAWSRGTGQGSPLHF. The CDR3 DNA follows: TGTGCCTGGAGCAGGGGAACAGGGCAGGGTTCACCCCTCCACTTT. Full variable domain (remainder filled in from reference TRBV30 and TRBJ1-6): SQTIHQWPATLVQPVGSPLSLECTVEGTSNPNLYWYRQAAGRGLQLLFYSVGIGQISSEVPQNLSASRPQDRQFILSSKKLLLSDSGFYLCAWSRGTGQGSPLHFGNGTRLTVT.

The CDR3 spells CASSPPLLDTDTQYF. CDR3 nucleotide sequence: TGCGCCAGCAGCCCCCCACTGCTAGACACAGATACGCAGTATTTT. The J gene is TRBJ2-3, the V gene TRBV5-1; D remains unclear. The CDR3 has 15 amino acids. Trimming left V 4 bases short and J 2 bases short, with 14 bases between. CDR1 SGHRS and CDR2 YFSETQ come from the germline V gene.

The rearrangement uses TRBV5-8 and TRBJ2-7; 7 positions match TRBD1. Germline assignment: CDR1 SGHTS and CDR2 YDEGEE. The CDR3 has 13 amino acids. With 9 bases clipped from V and 0 bases from J, the junction kept 6 bases outside the gene matches. CDR3 residues: CAIAQGSSYEQYV. For the CDR3, the DNA is TGTGCCATCGCACAGGGGAGCTCCTACGAGCAGTACGTC.

The CDR3 region is CASRPLPQGANEKLFF. The CDR3 DNA reads as TGCGCCAGCAGGCCTCTCCCTCAGGGGGCGAATGAAAAACTGTTTTTT. The chain carries TRBV5-1 and TRBJ1-4; TRBD1 agrees at 8 bases. V lost 5 bases, J lost 5 bases, and 11 bases stayed unmatched. This CDR3 is built from 16 residues. Germline-derived CDR1 and CDR2 are SGHRS and YFSETQ.

The chain is built from TRBV18 and TRBJ1-2; the D is unclear. CDR1 is KGHSH and CDR2 is LQKENI in the germline V gene. The V gene lost 3 bases and the J gene lost 8 bases, with 13 bases spanning the gap. This CDR3 has 13 residues. The CDR3 region has the DNA TGTGCCAGCTCACCTACTCTAAACATAGGCTACACCTTC. This codes for CASSPTLNIGYTF.

V usage is TRBV6-1 and J usage is TRBJ2-3; D ambiguous. Germline loops: CDR1 MNHNS, CDR2 SASEGT. V dropped 6 bases and J dropped 2 bases, with 15 bases sitting between them. The CDR3 totals 15 residues. In nucleotides, the CDR3 is TGTGCCAGCAGAGCCCGCCAAGCGACCACAGATACGCAGTATTTT. It translates to CASRARQATTDTQYF.

Only one count was recorded for this clone. The rearrangement uses TRBV5-8 and TRBJ1-2, with 8 bases aligning to TRBD1. The germline CDR1 and CDR2 sequences are SGHTS and YDEGEE. The CDR3 loop spans 14 amino acids. J lost 7 bases, V lost 5 bases, and 10 bases had no gene match. As DNA, the CDR3 is TGTGCCAGCAGACTGGACAGGGTATCGTCTGGCTACACCTTC. It translates to CASRLDRVSSGYTF. The whole variable domain, filled in from reference TRBV5-8 and TRBJ1-2, reads EAGVTQSPTHLIKTRGQQATLRCSPISGHTSVYWYQQALGLGLQFLLWYDEGEERNRGNFPPRFSGRQFPNYSSELNVNALELEDSALYLCASRLDRVSSGYTFGSGTRLTVV.

In its sample, this clone was seen a few times. The V and J genes are TRBV2 and TRBJ2-2; 11 bases map to TRBD2. Looked up from germline, CDR1 is SNHLY and CDR2 is FYNNEI. Germline trimming cut 4 bases from V and 7 bases from J; bases unmatched to any gene: 8. This CDR3 region has 16 residues. In nucleotides, the CDR3 is TGTGCCAGCAGTGGGGCTAGCGGGGGGAATGGCGGGGAGCTGTTTTTT. It codes for CASSGASGGNGGELFF. The full variable domain, with the rest looked up from reference TRBV2 and TRBJ2-2, is EPEVTQTPSHQVTQMGQEVILRCVPISNHLYFYWYRQILGQKVEFLVSFYNNEISEKSEIFDDQFSVERPDGSNFTLKIRSTKLEDSAMYFCASSGASGGNGGELFFGEGSRLTVL.

The J gene is TRBJ1-5, the V gene TRBV2; D uncertain. V shed 3 bases and J shed 4 bases, with 10 bases lying between them. Germline CDR1 and CDR2: SNHLY and FYNNEI. The CDR3 loop spans 14 amino acids. The CDR3 DNA reads TGTGCCAGCAGTGACGACGGTGGGAATCAGCCCCAGCATTTT. It yields the protein CASSDDGGNQPQHF.

The rearrangement links TRBV27 to TRBJ2-7; 9 nucleotides match TRBD1. V shed 6 bases and J 1 base; nucleotides not matched to a gene: 7. CDR1 is MNHEY, CDR2 SMNVEV, per germline (reference sequence). CDR3 length: 15 residues. CDR3 coding DNA: TGTGCCAGCAGGGAACAGGGGGCCGGGTCCTACGAGCAGTACGTC. Translating it yields CASREQGAGSYEQYV.

The rearrangement uses TRBV5-4 and TRBJ2-5; TRBD2 aligns across 13 bases. This CDR3 comprises 16 residues. Germline V lookup: CDR1 SGHNT, CDR2 YYREEE (reference sequence). V lost 2 bases to trimming and J lost 2 bases; unmatched junction nucleotides: 3. CDR3 DNA: TGTGCCAGCAGCTTTACTAGCGGGGGGGCACAAGAGACCCAGTACTTC. Amino acids: CASSFTSGGAQETQYF.

The V call is TRBV28, the J call TRBJ2-7; perhaps D is TRBD1 or TRBD2 (5 bases each). The CDR3 extends over 16 amino acids. Trimming shortened V by 6 bases and J by 2 bases, and 20 bases separated the two germline ends. Germline CDR1 MDHEN, CDR2 SYDVKM. Here the CDR3 DNA reads TGTGCCAGCAGCCCCGCAAGCACCCGGGGACCCTACGAGCAGTACTTC. Translating it yields CASSPASTRGPYEQYF.

This sequence joins TRBV15 and TRBJ2-7, with 8 positions matching TRBD2. The CDR3 is 15 residues long. The J segment lost 6 bases and the V segment lost 0 bases, leaving 7 bases of the junction unmatched. CDR1 LNHNV and CDR2 YYDKDF come from the germline V gene (reference sequence). The CDR3 nucleotides are TGTGCCACCAGCAGAGATTTGACTAGCGTTACCGAGCAGTACTTC. This codes for CATSRDLTSVTEQYF.